This TCR beta chain emerged from a study of blood T cell repertoires in COVID-19. In the study overall: Sources were T cells, B-cell-depleted T cells, or PBMCs; the material itself was cDNA or gDNA.

Trimming removed 5 bases from V and 1 base from J, with 12 bases in between. Germline V gives CDR1 SGHKS, CDR2 YYEKEE (reference sequence). CDR3 size: 14 residues. Measured with immunoSEQ multiplex PCR; TCRdb has only the in-frame clones, and not every one. This sample yields about 180,000 clones, of which roughly 86% are seen a single time; less than 3.5% belongs to the top ten. Sequenced sample: peripheral blood. The chain recombines TRBV5-5 with TRBJ1-1; no clear D gene. The sequence derives from a woman in her twenties or thirties with active or convalescent COVID-19. The CDR3 region is CASSAVEGNTEAFF. CDR3 coding DNA: TGTGCCAGCAGTGCGGTTGAAGGGAACACTGAAGCTTTCTTT.